This T cell receptor beta chain originates from a study of T cells after yellow fever vaccination. Broader study findings: Most primary-vaccination clones recurred post-booster (roughly 96% CD4, roughly 90% CD8). Only a small proportion of the clonotypes turned up in both the CD4 and the CD8 compartments, likely arising from convergent recombination.

TCRdb processed the 5' RACE reads anew with MiXCR; each CDR3 protein has one entry. The sample shows around 350,000 distinct CDR3 sequences, 9.5% to 13% of them seen only once. A remark on this clonotype: Its antigen is as yet unknown.

The CDR3 loop spans 18 amino acids. The junction had 9 bases not matched to a gene; V was cut back by 2 bases and J by 0 bases. Germline CDR1 is SGDLS and CDR2 is YYNGEE. The sample in question was PBMCs, obtained on the day of the first yellow fever vaccination. The chain recombines TRBV9 with TRBJ2-1; TRBD2 aligns across 9 bases. This clonotype was obtained from a man in his late teens or twenties who received the YFV17D yellow fever vaccine. The CDR3 is CASSVDLAGTSSYNEQFF. As DNA, the CDR3 is TGTGCCAGCAGCGTTGACCTAGCGGGGACGAGCTCCTACAATGAGCAGTTCTTC.